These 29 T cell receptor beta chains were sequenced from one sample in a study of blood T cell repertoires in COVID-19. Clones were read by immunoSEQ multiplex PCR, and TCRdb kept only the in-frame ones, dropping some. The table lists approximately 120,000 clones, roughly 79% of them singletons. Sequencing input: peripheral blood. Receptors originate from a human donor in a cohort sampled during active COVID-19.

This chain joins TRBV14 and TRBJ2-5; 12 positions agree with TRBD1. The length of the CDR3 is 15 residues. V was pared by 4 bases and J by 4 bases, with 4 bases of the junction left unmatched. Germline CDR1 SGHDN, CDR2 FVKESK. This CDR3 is CASSPGTGGRETQYF. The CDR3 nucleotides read TGTGCCAGCAGCCCCGGGACAGGGGGCCGAGAGACCCAGTACTTC.

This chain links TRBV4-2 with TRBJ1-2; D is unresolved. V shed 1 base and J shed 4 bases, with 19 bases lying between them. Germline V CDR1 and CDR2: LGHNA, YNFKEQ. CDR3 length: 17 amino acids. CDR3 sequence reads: CASSQGLSSGNFYGYTF. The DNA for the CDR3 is TGTGCCAGCAGCCAAGGGTTGAGTTCCGGGAACTTCTATGGCTACACCTTC.

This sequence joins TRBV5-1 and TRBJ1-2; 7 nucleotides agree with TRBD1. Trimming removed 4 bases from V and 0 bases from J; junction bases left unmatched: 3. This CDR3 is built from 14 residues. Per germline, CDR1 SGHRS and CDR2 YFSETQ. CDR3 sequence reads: CASSRDRANYGYTF. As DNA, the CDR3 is TGCGCCAGCAGCAGGGACAGAGCTAACTATGGCTACACCTTC.

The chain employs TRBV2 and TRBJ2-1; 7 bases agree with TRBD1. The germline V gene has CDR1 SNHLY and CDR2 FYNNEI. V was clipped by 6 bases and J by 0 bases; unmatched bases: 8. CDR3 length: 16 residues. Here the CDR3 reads CASRGTALSSYNEQFF. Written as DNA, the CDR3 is TGTGCCAGCAGGGGGACAGCTCTCAGCTCCTACAATGAGCAGTTCTTC.

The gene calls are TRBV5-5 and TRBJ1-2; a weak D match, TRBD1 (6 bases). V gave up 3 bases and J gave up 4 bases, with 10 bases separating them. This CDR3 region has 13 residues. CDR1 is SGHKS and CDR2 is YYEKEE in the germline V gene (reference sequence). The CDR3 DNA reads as TGTGCCAGCAGCTCCGGACAGAGCTATGGCTACACCTTC. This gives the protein CASSSGQSYGYTF.

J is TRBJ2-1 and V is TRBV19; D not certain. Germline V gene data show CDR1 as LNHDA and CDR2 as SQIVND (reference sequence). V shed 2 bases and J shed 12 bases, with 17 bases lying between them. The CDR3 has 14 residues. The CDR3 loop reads CASSINLAALGQFF. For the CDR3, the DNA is TGTGCCAGTAGTATAAATCTCGCGGCACTCGGGCAGTTCTTC.

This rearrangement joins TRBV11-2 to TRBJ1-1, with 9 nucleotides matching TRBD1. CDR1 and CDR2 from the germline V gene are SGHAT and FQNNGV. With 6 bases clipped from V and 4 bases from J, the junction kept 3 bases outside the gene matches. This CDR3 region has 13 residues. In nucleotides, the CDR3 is TGTGCCAGCAGATTGACAGGGGGCACTGAAGCTTTCTTT. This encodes CASRLTGGTEAFF.

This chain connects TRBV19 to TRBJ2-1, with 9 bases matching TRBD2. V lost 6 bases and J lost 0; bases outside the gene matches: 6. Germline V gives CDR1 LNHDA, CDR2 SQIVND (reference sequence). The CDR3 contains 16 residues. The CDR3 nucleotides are TGTGCCAGTAGGGGTCTGCGGGAGGGCTCCTACAATGAGCAGTTCTTC. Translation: CASRGLREGSYNEQFF.

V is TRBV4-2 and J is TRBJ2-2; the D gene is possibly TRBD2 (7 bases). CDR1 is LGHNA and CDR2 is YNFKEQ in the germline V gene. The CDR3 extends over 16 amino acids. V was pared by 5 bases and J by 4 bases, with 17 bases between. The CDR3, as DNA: TGTGCCAGCAGCGAGGGGGGGGGCGCGGGCACCGGGGAGCTGTTTTTT. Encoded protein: CASSEGGGAGTGELFF.

Here the CDR3 reads CATSDTATSRAQDTQYF. The CDR3 coding sequence is TGTGCCACCAGTGATACTGCCACTAGTAGGGCCCAAGATACGCAGTATTTT. V gene TRBV24-1 combines with J gene TRBJ2-3; possible D gene TRBD2, 5 bases. Germline assignment: CDR1 KGHDR and CDR2 SFDVKD. Trimming took 3 bases from V and 5 from J, leaving 20 bases between them. There are 17 residues in the CDR3.

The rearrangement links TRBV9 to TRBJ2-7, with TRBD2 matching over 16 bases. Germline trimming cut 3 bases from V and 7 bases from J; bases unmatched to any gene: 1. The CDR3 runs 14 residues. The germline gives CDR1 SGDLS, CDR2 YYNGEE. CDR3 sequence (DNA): TGTGCCAGCAGCGAGGGACTAGCGGGGGGGGAGCAGTACTTC. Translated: CASSEGLAGGEQYF.

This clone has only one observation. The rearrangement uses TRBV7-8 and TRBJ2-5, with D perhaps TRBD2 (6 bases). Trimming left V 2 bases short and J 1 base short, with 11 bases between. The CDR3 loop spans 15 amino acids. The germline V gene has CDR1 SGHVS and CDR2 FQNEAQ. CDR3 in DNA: TGTGCCAGCAGCTTACGGCGGGGCCGCCAAGAGACCCAGTACTTC. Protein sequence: CASSLRRGRQETQYF. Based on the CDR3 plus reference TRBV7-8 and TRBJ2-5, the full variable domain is GAGVSQSPRYKVAKRGQDVALRCDPISGHVSLFWYQQALGQGPEFLTYFQNEAQLDKSGLPSDRFFAERPEGSVSTLKIQRTQQEDSAVYLCASSLRRGRQETQYFGPGTRLLVL.

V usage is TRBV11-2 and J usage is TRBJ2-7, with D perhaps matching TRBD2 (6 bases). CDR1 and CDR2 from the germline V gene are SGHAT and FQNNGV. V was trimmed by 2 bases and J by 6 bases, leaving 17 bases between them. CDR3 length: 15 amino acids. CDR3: CASSLLGGRVGEQYF. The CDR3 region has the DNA TGTGCCAGCAGCTTATTGGGGGGTCGGGTAGGCGAGCAGTACTTC.

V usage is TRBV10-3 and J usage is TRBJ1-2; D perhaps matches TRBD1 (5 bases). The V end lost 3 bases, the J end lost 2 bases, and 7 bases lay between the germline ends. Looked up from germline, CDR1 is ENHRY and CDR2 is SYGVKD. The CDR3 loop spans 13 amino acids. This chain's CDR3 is CAISDKGNYGYTF. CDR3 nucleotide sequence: TGTGCCATCAGTGATAAGGGGAACTATGGCTACACCTTC.

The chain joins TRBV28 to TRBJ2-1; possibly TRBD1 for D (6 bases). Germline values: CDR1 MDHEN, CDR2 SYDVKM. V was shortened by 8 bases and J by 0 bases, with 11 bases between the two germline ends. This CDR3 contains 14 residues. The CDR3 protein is CASSRGSSYNEQFF. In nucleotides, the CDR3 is TGTGCCAGCTCTAGGGGGAGCTCCTACAATGAGCAGTTCTTC.

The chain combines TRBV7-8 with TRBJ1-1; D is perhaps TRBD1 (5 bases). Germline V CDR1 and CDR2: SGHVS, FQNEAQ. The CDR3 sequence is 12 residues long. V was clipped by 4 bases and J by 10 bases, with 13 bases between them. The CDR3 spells CASSSDSGAAFF. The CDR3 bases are TGTGCCAGCAGCTCTGACAGTGGGGCAGCTTTCTTT.

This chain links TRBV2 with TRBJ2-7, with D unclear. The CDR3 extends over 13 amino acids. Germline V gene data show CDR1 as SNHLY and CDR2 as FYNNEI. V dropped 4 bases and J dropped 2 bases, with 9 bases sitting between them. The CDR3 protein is CASSAQPTYEQYF. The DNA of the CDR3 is TGTGCCAGCAGTGCACAGCCCACCTACGAGCAGTACTTC.

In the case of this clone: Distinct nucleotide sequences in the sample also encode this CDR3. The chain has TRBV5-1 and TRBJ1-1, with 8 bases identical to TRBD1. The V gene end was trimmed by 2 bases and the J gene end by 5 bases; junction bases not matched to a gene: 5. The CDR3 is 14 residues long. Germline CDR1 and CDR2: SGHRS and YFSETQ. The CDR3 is CASSFGQGGTEAFF. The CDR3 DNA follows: TGCGCCAGCAGCTTTGGACAGGGAGGTACTGAAGCTTTCTTT.

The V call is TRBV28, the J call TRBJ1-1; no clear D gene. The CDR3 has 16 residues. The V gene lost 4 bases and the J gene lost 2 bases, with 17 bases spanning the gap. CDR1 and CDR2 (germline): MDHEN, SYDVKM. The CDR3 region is CASSSPTRADNTEAFF. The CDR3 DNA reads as TGTGCCAGCAGTTCCCCTACGAGGGCGGACAACACTGAAGCTTTCTTT.

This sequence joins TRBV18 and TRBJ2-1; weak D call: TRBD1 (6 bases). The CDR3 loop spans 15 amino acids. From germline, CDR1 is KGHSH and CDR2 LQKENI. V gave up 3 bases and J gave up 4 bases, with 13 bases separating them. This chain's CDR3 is CASSPFRDTYNEQFF. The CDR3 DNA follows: TGTGCCAGCTCACCTTTCCGGGACACTTACAATGAGCAGTTCTTC.

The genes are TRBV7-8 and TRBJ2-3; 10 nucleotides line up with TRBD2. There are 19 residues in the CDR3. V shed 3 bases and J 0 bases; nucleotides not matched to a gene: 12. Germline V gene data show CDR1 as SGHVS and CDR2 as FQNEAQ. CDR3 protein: CASSFNYLGLAASTDTQYF. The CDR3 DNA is TGTGCCAGCAGCTTCAACTACTTAGGACTAGCGGCTAGCACAGATACGCAGTATTTT. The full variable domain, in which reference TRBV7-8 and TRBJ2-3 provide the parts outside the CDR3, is GAGVSQSPRYKVAKRGQDVALRCDPISGHVSLFWYQQALGQGPEFLTYFQNEAQLDKSGLPSDRFFAERPEGSVSTLKIQRTQQEDSAVYLCASSFNYLGLAASTDTQYFGPGTRLTVL.

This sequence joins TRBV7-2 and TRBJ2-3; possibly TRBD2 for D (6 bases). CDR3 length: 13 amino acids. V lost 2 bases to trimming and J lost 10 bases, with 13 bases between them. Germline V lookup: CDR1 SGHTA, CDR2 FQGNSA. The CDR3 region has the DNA TGTGCCAGCAGCTTACGACTAGTCCATTCGCAGTATTTT. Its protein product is CASSLRLVHSQYF.

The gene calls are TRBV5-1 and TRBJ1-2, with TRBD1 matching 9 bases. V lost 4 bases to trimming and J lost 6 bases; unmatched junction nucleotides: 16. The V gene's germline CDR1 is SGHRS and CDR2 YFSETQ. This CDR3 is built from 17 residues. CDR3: CASSPTFPDRGGNGYTF. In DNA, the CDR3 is TGCGCCAGCAGCCCGACGTTCCCGGACAGGGGAGGAAATGGCTACACCTTC.

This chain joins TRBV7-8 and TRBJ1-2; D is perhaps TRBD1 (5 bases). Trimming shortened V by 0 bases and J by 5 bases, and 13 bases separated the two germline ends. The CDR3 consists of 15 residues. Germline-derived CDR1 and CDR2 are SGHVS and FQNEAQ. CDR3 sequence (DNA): TGTGCCAGCAGCTTAGCTGGGGCGCCAATATATGGCTACACCTTC. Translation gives CASSLAGAPIYGYTF. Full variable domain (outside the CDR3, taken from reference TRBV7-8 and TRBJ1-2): GAGVSQSPRYKVAKRGQDVALRCDPISGHVSLFWYQQALGQGPEFLTYFQNEAQLDKSGLPSDRFFAERPEGSVSTLKIQRTQQEDSAVYLCASSLAGAPIYGYTFGSGTRLTVV.

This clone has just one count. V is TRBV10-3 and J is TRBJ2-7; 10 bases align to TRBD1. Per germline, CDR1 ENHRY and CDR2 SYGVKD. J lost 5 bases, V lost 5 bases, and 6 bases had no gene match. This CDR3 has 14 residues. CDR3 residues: CAISRGQGFNEQYF. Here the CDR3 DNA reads TGTGCCATCAGTAGGGGACAGGGGTTCAACGAGCAGTACTTC.

CDR3 amino acids: CASSPNGQVWYGYTF. The CDR3 region has the DNA TGTGCCAGCAGTCCCAACGGCCAGGTCTGGTATGGCTACACCTTC. The chain couples TRBV27 to TRBJ1-2; D uncertain. Trimming pared 5 bases from V and 5 bases from J, leaving 18 bases between. Germline CDR1 is MNHEY and CDR2 is SMNVEV (reference sequence). The CDR3 consists of 15 residues.

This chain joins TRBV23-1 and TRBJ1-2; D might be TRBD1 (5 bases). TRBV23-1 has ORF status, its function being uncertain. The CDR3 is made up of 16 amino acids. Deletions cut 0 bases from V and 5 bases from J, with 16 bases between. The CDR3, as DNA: TGCGCCAGCAGTCAATCGAAATTAGGGGCGCGGTATGGCTACACCTTC. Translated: CASSQSKLGARYGYTF.

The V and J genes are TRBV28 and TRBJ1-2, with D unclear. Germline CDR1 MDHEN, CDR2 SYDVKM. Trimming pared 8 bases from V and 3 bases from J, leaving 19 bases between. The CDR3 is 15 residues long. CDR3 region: CASCPSGLGDYGYTF. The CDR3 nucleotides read TGTGCCAGCTGCCCCTCGGGCCTCGGGGACTATGGCTACACCTTC.

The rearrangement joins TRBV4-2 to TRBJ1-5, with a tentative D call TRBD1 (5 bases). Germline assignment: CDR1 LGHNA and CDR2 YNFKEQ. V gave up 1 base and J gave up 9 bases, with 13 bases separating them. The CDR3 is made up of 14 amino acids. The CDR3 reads CASSQGGGSRPQHF. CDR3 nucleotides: TGTGCCAGCAGCCAAGGGGGGGGGAGCCGGCCCCAGCATTTT.